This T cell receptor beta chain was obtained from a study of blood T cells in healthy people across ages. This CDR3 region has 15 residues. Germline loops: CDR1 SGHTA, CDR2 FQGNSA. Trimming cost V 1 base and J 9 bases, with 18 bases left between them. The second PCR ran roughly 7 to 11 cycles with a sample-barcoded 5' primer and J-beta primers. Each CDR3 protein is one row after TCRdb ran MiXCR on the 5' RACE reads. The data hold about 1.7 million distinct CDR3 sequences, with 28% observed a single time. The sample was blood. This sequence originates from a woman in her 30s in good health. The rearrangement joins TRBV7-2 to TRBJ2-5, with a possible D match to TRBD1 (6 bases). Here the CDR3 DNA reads TGTGCCAGCAGCTTAGAGAACAGGGCCCAGGTGTCCCAGTACTTC. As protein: CASSLENRAQVSQYF. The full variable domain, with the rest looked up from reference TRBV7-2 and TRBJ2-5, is GAGVSQSPSNKVTEKGKDVELRCDPISGHTALYWYRQSLGQGLEFLIYFQGNSAPDKSGLPSDRFSAERTGGSVSTLTIQRTQQEDSAVYLCASSLENRAQVSQYFGPGTRLLVL.